The subject of this entry is one T cell receptor (beta chain). The antigen is unknown. The V and J ends lost 3 bases and 3 bases respectively, with 22 bases between them. Germline V CDR1 and CDR2: SGHRS, YFSETQ. The CDR3 extends over 18 amino acids. Donors in the study were healthy people who gave bone marrow. Primers included in the PCR were 60 Vbeta and 13 Jbeta primers. Authors' methods: Later, an analysis found tens of millions of unique TCR beta chains, and about 10 million of these were shared. TCRdb's table, derived via immunoSEQ multiplex PCR, lists solely in-frame clones and lacks some. D and trimming come from the DNA, and the V and J calls and clone size come from that table. This sample has about 190,000 clones; roughly 85% occur once, and the top ten carry 1%. This sample is drawn from a study of cytomegalovirus exposure and HLA in healthy donors. Across the whole study: Unique TCR beta sequences numbering over 100 million came from approximately 180 million T cells in an earlier analysis.

The study's findings and limits: The listing of roughly 160 TCR beta chains classed them as cytomegalovirus-associated.

This clonotype was sampled from a boy under 10 years old in good health and CMV-seronegative. This sequence joins TRBV5-1 and TRBJ2-1, with D perhaps TRBD2 (5 bases). Sequencing used PBMCs. The CDR3 reads CASSYPGNQPKFYNEQFF. The CDR3 DNA follows: TGCGCCAGCAGCTATCCCGGGAATCAGCCAAAGTTCTACAATGAGCAGTTCTTC.